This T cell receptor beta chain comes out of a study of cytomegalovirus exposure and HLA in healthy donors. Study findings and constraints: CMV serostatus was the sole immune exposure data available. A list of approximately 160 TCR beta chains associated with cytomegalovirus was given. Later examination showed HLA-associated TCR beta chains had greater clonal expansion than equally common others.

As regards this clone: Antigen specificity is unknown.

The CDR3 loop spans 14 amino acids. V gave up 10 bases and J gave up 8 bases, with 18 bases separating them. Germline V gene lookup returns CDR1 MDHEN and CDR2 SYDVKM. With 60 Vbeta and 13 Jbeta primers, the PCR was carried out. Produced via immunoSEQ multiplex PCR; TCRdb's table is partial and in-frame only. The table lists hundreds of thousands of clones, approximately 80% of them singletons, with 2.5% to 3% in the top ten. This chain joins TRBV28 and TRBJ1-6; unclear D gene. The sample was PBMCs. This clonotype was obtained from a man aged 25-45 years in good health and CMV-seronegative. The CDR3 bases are TGTGCCACCCTCGGAGGCTTACCTGATTCACCCCTCCACTTT. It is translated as CATLGGLPDSPLHF.